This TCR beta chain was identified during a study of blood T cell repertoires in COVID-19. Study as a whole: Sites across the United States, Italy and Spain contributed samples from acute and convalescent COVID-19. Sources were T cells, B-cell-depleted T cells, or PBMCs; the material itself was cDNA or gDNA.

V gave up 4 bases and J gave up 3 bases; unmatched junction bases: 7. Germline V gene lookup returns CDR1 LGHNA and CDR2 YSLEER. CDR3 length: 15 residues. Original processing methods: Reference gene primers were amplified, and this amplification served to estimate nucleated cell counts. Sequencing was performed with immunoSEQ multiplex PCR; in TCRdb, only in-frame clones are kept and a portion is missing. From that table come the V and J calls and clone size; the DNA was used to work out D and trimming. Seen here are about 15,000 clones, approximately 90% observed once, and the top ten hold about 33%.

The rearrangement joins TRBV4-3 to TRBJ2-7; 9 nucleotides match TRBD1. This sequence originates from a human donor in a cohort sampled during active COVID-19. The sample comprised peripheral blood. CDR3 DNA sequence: TGCGCCAGCAGCCCGGACAGGGGACAAGGCTACGAGCAGTACTTC. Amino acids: CASSPDRGQGYEQYF.